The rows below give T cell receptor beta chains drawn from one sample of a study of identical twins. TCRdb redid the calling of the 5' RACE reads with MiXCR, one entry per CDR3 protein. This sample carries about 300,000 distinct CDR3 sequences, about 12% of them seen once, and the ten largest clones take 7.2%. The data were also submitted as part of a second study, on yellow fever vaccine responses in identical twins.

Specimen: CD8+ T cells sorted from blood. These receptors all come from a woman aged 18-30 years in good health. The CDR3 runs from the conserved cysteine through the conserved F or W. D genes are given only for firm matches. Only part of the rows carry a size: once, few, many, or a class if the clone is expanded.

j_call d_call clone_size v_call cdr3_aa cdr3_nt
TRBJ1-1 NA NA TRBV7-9 CASSLPLDRHEAFF TGTGCCAGCAGCTTACCTCTAGACCGTCATGAAGCTTTCTTT
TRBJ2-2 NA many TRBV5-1 CASSLGDYPGELFF TGCGCCAGCAGCTTGGGTGACTATCCCGGGGAGCTGTTTTTT
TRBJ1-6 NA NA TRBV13 CASKGLSHSPLHF TGTGCCAGCAAAGGCCTTAGTCATTCACCCCTCCACTTT
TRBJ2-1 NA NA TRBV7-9 CASSSGLNNEQFF TGTGCCAGCAGCTCCGGACTAAACAATGAGCAGTTCTTC
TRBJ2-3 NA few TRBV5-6 CASSLDGIDTQYF TGTGCCAGCAGCTTGGACGGCATAGATACGCAGTATTTT
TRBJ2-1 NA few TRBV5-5 CASSFVASSYNEQFF TGTGCCAGCAGCTTCGTAGCGAGCTCCTACAATGAGCAGTTCTTC
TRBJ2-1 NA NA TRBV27 CASSSPDNEQFF TGTGCCAGCAGCTCACCTGACAATGAGCAGTTCTTC
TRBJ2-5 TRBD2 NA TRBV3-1 CASSQLLAGGQETQYF TGTGCCAGCAGCCAATTACTAGCGGGAGGACAAGAGACCCAGTACTTC
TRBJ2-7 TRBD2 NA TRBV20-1 CSARDSGEGLRGEQYF TGCAGTGCTAGAGATTCCGGGGAGGGGCTCCGGGGCGAGCAGTACTTC
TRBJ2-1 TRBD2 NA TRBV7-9 CASSLALLAAYNEQFF TGTGCCAGCAGCTTAGCGTTGCTAGCGGCATACAATGAGCAGTTCTTC
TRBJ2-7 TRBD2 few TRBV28 CASSRPVAGLAYEQYF TGTGCCAGCAGTCGGCCAGTAGCGGGACTTGCCTACGAGCAGTACTTC